This TCR beta chain stems from a study of beta chain features in type 1 diabetes. General study results and limits: Patients and controls would share equally any PCR tilt toward shorter templates. Reads derived from cDNA could over-represent cells showing high TCR expression. People with Type 1 diabetes carried modestly yet significantly shorter TCRB CDR3s in all four CD4+ subsets. Naive, central memory and Treg TCRB repertoires appeared more alike in patients than in healthy donors.

This clone was seen only a few times. What it recognizes is unknown. CDR1 LNHNV and CDR2 YYDKDF come from the germline V gene (reference sequence). This CDR3 has 17 amino acids. V shed 1 base and J shed 0 bases, with 10 bases lying between them. A CD45RO/CCR7/CD25/CD127/CD95/CD27 panel sorted naive, central memory, regulatory and stem cell-like memory CD4+ cells. TCRB transcripts that were expressed got sequenced, as all of the isolated RNA had been reverse transcribed. Assay used: immunoSEQ multiplex PCR; TCRdb lists only in-frame clones, some missing. Here the sample spans 130,000 to 150,000 clones, 10% to 15% being singletons.

This sequence joins TRBV15 and TRBJ2-6; perhaps TRBD2 as D (6 bases). The source of this sequence is a man younger than 35 with type 1 diabetes. What was sequenced was central memory CD4+ T cells from blood. The CDR3: CATSRGKEGSGANVLTF. CDR3 nucleotide sequence: TGTGCCACCAGCAGAGGAAAGGAGGGCTCTGGGGCCAACGTCCTGACTTTC.